This T cell receptor beta chain is from a study of T cell repertoires in cytomegalovirus infection. Study at large: Indications came from public TCR beta signatures; they pointed to CMV infection and to a matching HLA type.

Study-level results: Summed frequency of public TCR beta families distinguished CMV carriers with the relevant HLA. The ex vivo response showed dominance by HLA-C-restricted CMV-specific TCR beta clonotypes.

MiXCR, applied by TCRdb to the reads, yields one record per CDR3 protein. The sample lists approximately 250,000 distinct CDR3 sequences; around 6.6% were seen once. With 6 bases clipped from V and 0 bases from J, the junction kept 11 bases outside the gene matches. CDR3 length equals 18 residues. The germline V gene encodes CDR1 SGHTA and CDR2 FQGNSA. In this sample, this clonotype turned up many times. The antigen is not known. This receptor was taken from a human donor in good health (CMV status not recorded). Some clones in this sample may be carry-over from other donors' samples. The chain combines TRBV7-2 with TRBJ2-6; 7 nucleotides agree with TRBD1. Material for sequencing was PBMCs. This CDR3 reads CASSHWTGGLSGANVLTF. DNA of the CDR3: TGTGCCAGCAGTCATTGGACAGGAGGTCTCTCTGGGGCCAACGTCCTGACTTTC.